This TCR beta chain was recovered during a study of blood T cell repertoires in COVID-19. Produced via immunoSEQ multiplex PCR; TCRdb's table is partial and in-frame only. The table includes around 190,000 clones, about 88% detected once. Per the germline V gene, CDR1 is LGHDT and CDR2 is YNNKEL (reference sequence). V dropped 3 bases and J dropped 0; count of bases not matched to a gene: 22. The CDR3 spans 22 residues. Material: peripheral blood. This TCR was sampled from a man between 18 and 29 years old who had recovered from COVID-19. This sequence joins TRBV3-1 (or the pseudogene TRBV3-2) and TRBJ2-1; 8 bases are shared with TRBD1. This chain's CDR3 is CASSQRKGEDRERESSYNEQFF. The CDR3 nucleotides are TGTGCCAGCAGCCAGAGAAAGGGGGAGGACAGGGAACGGGAGAGCTCCTACAATGAGCAGTTCTTC.